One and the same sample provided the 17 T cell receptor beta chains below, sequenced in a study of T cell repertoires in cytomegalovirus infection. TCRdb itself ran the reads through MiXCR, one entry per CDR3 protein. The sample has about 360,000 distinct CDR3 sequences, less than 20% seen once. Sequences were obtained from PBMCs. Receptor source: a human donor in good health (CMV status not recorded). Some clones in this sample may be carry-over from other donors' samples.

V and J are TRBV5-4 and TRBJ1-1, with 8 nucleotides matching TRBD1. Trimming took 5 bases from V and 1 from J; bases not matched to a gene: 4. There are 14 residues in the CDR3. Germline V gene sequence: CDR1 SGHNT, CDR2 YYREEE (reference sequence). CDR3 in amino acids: CASRQGQGNTEAFF. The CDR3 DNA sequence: TGTGCCAGCAGACAAGGACAGGGGAACACTGAAGCTTTCTTT.

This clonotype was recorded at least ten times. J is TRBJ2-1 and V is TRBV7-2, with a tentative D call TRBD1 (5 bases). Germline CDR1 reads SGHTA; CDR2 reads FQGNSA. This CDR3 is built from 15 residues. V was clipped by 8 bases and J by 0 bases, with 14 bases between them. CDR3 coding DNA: TGTGCCAGCGGCAGGGATTTGAGCTCCTACAATGAGCAGTTCTTC. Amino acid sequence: CASGRDLSSYNEQFF.

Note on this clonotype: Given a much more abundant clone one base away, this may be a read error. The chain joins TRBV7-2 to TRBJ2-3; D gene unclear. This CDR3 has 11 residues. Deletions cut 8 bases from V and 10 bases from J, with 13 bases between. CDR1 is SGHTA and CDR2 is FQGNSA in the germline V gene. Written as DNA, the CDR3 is TGTGCCAGCGGCAGTCGACTCGCGCAGTATTTT. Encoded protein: CASGSRLAQYF.

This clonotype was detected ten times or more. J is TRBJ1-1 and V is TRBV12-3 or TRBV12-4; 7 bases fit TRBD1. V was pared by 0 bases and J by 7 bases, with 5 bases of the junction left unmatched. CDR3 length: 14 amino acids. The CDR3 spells CASSLAGGFGEAFF. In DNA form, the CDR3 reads TGTGCCAGCAGTTTAGCAGGGGGCTTTGGTGAAGCTTTCTTT.

The CDR3 DNA follows: TGTGCCAGCAGCTTACGGGGGCGTGGGTCAGATACGCAGTATTTT. As protein: CASSLRGRGSDTQYF. The chain combines TRBV7-9 with TRBJ2-3; the D call may be TRBD1 or TRBD2 (6 bases each). The CDR3 has 15 amino acids. Germline lookup yields CDR1 SEHNR and CDR2 FQNEAQ (reference sequence). V was cut by 2 bases and J by 4 bases, with 13 bases left in between.

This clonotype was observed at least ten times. DNA of the CDR3: TGTGCCAGCAGTTTACTCAGCAAAAACATTCAGTACTTC. Translating gives CASSLLSKNIQYF. This rearrangement joins TRBV12-3 or TRBV12-4 to TRBJ2-4; no clear D gene. The CDR3 has 13 amino acids. V shed 2 bases and J shed 3 bases, with 5 bases lying between them.

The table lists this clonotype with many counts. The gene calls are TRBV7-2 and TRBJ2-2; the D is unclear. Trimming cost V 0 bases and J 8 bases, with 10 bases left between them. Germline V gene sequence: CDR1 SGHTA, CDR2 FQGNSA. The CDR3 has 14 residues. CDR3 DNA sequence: TGTGCCAGCAGCTTAGCTTGGGATATGGGGGAGCTGTTTTTT. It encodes CASSLAWDMGELFF.

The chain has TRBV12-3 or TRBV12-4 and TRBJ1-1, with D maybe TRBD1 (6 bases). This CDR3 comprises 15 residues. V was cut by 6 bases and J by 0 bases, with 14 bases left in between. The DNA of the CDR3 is TGTGCCAGCAGCGATGGGGGCGCGGTGAACACTGAAGCTTTCTTT. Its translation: CASSDGGAVNTEAFF.

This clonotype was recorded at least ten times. The CDR3 DNA follows: TGTGCCAGCAGTTTAATGGAGCGAGAGACCCAGTACTTC. Residues: CASSLMERETQYF. The gene calls are TRBV12-3 or TRBV12-4 and TRBJ2-5; D remains ambiguous. V lost 2 bases and J 4 bases, leaving 8 bases between the germline ends. The CDR3 contains 13 residues.

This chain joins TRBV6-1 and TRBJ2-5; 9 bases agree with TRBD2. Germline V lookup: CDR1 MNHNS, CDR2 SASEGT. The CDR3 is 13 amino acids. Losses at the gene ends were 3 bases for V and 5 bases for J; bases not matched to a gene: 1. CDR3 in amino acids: CASSDSGSETQYF. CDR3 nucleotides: TGTGCCAGCAGTGATAGCGGGAGTGAGACCCAGTACTTC.

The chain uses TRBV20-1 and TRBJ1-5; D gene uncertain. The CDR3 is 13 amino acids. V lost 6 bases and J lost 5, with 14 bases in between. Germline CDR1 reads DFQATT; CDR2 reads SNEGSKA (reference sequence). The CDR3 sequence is CSAQVDRDQPQHF. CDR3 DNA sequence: TGCAGTGCGCAGGTGGACCGCGATCAGCCCCAGCATTTT.

DNA for the CDR3: TGTGCCAGCAGCCAATGGGGACTAGCGACAGATACGCAGTATTTT. This translates into CASSQWGLATDTQYF. V is TRBV14 and J is TRBJ2-3; 10 nucleotides match TRBD2. This CDR3 contains 15 residues. V shed 2 bases, J shed 3 bases, and the junction held 2 bases outside the gene matches. Germline assignment: CDR1 SGHDN and CDR2 FVKESK.

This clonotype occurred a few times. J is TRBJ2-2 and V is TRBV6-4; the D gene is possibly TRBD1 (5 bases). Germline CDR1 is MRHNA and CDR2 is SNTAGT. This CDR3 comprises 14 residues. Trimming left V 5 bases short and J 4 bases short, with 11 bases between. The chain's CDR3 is CASSWTPSTGELFF. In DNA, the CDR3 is TGTGCCAGCAGTTGGACACCGAGCACCGGGGAGCTGTTTTTT.

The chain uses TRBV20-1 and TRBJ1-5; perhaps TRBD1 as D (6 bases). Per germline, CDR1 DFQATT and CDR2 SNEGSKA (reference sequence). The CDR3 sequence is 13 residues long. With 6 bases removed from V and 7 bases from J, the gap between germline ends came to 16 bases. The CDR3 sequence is CSARKQGPQPQHF. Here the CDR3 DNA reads TGCAGTGCCCGAAAACAGGGACCGCAGCCCCAGCATTTT.

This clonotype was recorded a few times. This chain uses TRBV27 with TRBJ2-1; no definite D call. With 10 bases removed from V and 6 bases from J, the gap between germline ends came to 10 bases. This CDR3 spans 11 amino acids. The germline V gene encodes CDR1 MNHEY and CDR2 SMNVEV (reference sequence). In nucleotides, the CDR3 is TGTGCCATTCAGAGTAGCAATGAGCAGTTCTTC. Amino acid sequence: CAIQSSNEQFF.

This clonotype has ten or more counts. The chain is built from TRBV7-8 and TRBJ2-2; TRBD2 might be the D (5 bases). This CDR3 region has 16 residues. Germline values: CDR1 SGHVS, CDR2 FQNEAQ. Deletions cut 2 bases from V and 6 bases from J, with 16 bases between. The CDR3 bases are TGTGCCAGCAGCTTACGTACTAGAATGTTGGCCGGGGAGCTGTTTTTT. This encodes CASSLRTRMLAGELFF.

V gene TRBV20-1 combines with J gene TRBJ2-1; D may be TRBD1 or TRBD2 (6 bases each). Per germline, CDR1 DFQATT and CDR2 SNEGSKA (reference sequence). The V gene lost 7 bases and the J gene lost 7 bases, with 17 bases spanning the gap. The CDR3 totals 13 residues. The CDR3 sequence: CSVGRGRGNEQFF. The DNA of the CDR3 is TGCAGTGTCGGGCGGGGCAGGGGTAATGAGCAGTTCTTC.